These T cell receptor beta chains were read from a single sample in a study of OX40 agonist ivuxolimab in advanced cancers. Profiling relied on immunoSEQ multiplex PCR, and the TCRdb table lists in-frame clones only, not all of them. Of more than 45,000 clones in the sample, about 90% were seen once. Sequenced material: CD4+ or CD8+ T cells sorted from blood, taken in a trial of the OX40 agonist ivuxolimab. These receptor sequences come from an adult with an advanced solid tumor such as melanoma, head and neck, liver or kidney cancer. Each CDR3 is given with its conserved first and last residue. The D gene is left open where the match is weak. For some rows the clone size is stated as once, few or many, or as a class when expanded; others skip it.

TRBV5-1	-	TRBJ2-6	-	CASSLVEGSGANVLTF	TGCGCCAGCAGCTTGGTAGAGGGCTCTGGGGCCAACGTCCTGACTTTC
TRBV6-6	-	TRBJ2-7	-	CASRRDSYEQYF	TGTGCCAGCAGGAGGGATTCCTACGAGCAGTACTTC
TRBV5-1	-	TRBJ1-2	-	CASSSGNMGDGYTF	TGCGCCAGCAGCTCCGGAAACATGGGTGACGGCTACACCTTC
TRBV7-9	-	TRBJ1-3	-	CASSLAQDGGNTIYF	TGTGCCAGCAGCTTAGCACAGGATGGAGGAAACACCATATATTTT
TRBV11-2	TRBD2	TRBJ2-7	-	CASSTERGSSYEQYF	TGTGCCAGCAGCACCGAGCGGGGGAGCTCCTACGAGCAGTACTTC
TRBV7-3	TRBD1	TRBJ2-2	-	CASSYGTGGAFGELFF	TGTGCCAGCAGCTACGGGACAGGGGGCGCTTTCGGGGAGCTGTTTTTT
TRBV5-1	-	TRBJ1-5	-	CASSLDTGGQPQHF	TGCGCCAGCTCCCTTGATACGGGGGGTCAGCCCCAGCATTTT
TRBV5-6	-	TRBJ1-1	-	CASTSDLTGSNTEAFF	TGTGCCAGCACCTCCGACCTGACAGGCTCGAACACTGAAGCTTTCTTT
TRBV28	-	TRBJ1-2	-	CASSSTYGYTF	TGTGCCAGCAGTTCCACATATGGCTACACCTTC
TRBV7-2	TRBD1	TRBJ2-1	-	CASSLGDRNQFF	TGTGCCAGCAGCTTAGGGGACAGGAATCAGTTCTTC
TRBV14	TRBD2	TRBJ2-5	-	CAGSQGTSGRKETQYF	TGTGCCGGCAGCCAAGGGACTAGCGGGAGGAAGGAGACCCAGTACTTC
TRBV5-8	TRBD1	TRBJ2-7	-	CASSLAGQGASYEQYF	TGTGCCAGCAGCTTGGCTGGGCAGGGGGCTTCCTACGAGCAGTACTTC
TRBV6-1	-	TRBJ2-7	-	CASSGSQASSYEQYF	TGTGCCAGCAGTGGATCACAGGCCAGCTCCTACGAGCAGTACTTC
TRBV2	TRBD1	TRBJ2-7	-	CASSDTGTGSYEQYF	TGTGCCAGCAGCGACACCGGGACAGGTTCCTACGAGCAGTACTTC
TRBV9	TRBD2	TRBJ2-1	-	CASSVSGISYNEQFF	TGTGCCAGCAGCGTTAGCGGGATCTCCTACAATGAGCAGTTCTTC
TRBV6-1	-	TRBJ1-3	few	CASEWERSGNTIYF	TGTGCCAGCGAATGGGAGCGGTCTGGAAACACCATATATTTT
TRBV6-5	-	TRBJ1-1	-	CASSYSGLGRTEAFF	TGTGCCAGCAGTTACTCGGGTCTGGGGCGGACTGAAGCTTTCTTT
TRBV10-1	-	TRBJ2-7	-	CASSKQGGQQYF	TGCGCCAGCAGTAAACAGGGAGGCCAGCAGTACTTC
TRBV19	TRBD1	TRBJ2-7	-	CASSAKGQLGSYEQYF	TGTGCCAGTAGTGCCAAGGGACAGTTAGGATCCTACGAGCAGTACTTC
TRBV7-3	TRBD1	TRBJ2-7	-	CASSLTGTGGEQYF	TGTGCCAGCAGCTTAACGGGGACAGGGGGAGAGCAGTACTTC
TRBV30	-	TRBJ1-4	-	CAWSTGTDNEKLFF	TGTGCCTGGAGTACTGGGACGGATAATGAAAAACTGTTTTTT
TRBV28	TRBD1	TRBJ1-1	medium-sized	CASSTPGGGNTEAFF	TGTGCCAGCAGCACCCCAGGGGGCGGGAACACTGAAGCTTTCTTT
TRBV7-6	-	TRBJ1-1	-	CASSLEPDLDVATEAFF	TGTGCCAGCAGCTTAGAGCCCGATTTGGACGTCGCCACTGAAGCTTTCTTT
TRBV10-3	-	TRBJ2-1	-	CAISEGASYNEQFF	TGTGCCATCAGTGAGGGGGCATCCTACAATGAGCAGTTCTTC
TRBV15	-	TRBJ2-5	-	CATSREETQYF	TGTGCCACCAGCAGAGAGGAGACCCAGTACTTC
TRBV30	-	TRBJ2-7	-	CAWREGSYEQYF	TGTGCCTGGAGGGAGGGATCCTACGAGCAGTACTTC
TRBV6-1	-	TRBJ1-1	-	CASSEVGRSTEAFF	TGTGCCAGCAGTGAAGTCGGCCGATCCACTGAAGCTTTCTTT
TRBV6-6	TRBD2	TRBJ2-3	-	CASRLLAVSTDTQYF	TGTGCCAGCAGATTACTAGCGGTTAGCACAGATACGCAGTATTTT
TRBV7-9	TRBD1	TRBJ2-1	-	CAVEGALGSYNEQFF	TGTGCCGTCGAGGGGGCATTGGGCTCCTACAATGAGCAGTTCTTC
TRBV11-2	-	TRBJ2-7	-	CASSLVEGAGYEQYF	TGTGCCAGCAGCTTAGTCGAAGGGGCAGGCTACGAGCAGTACTTC
TRBV19	-	TRBJ2-2	-	CASSIGGSHFVTGELFF	TGTGCCAGTAGTATTGGGGGGAGCCACTTTGTTACCGGGGAGCTGTTTTTT
TRBV5-6	-	TRBJ2-7	once	CASSLAYEQYF	TGTGCCAGCAGCTTGGCCTACGAGCAGTACTTC
TRBV5-6	-	TRBJ1-6	-	CASSRDSPLHF	TGTGCCAGCAGCCGCGATTCACCCCTCCACTTT
TRBV18	-	TRBJ2-7	-	CASSGTVTSYEQYF	TGTGCCAGCTCTGGGACGGTTACTTCCTACGAGCAGTACTTC
TRBV10-3	-	TRBJ2-7	-	CAISQSGTYEQYF	TGTGCCATCAGTCAGAGTGGGACCTACGAGCAGTACTTC
TRBV11-2	-	TRBJ2-5	-	CASSLDGGMEETQYF	TGTGCCAGCAGCTTAGATGGGGGGATGGAAGAGACCCAGTACTTC
TRBV18	TRBD1	TRBJ2-7	-	CASSTRDSEAYEQYF	TGTGCCAGCTCAACCCGGGACAGCGAGGCCTACGAGCAGTACTTC
TRBV2	-	TRBJ1-1	few	CASRRNTEAFF	TGTGCCAGCAGGAGGAACACTGAAGCTTTCTTT
TRBV7-9	-	TRBJ2-3	-	CASSLGRSTDTQYF	TGTGCCAGCAGCTTAGGAAGAAGCACAGATACGCAGTATTTT
TRBV6-5	TRBD2	TRBJ2-3	-	CASSRLAGGGDTQYF	TGTGCCAGCAGCCGACTAGCGGGAGGAGGGGATACGCAGTATTTT
TRBV28	TRBD1	TRBJ1-4	-	CASSLWGQENEKLFF	TGTGCCAGCAGTTTATGGGGACAGGAGAATGAAAAACTGTTTTTT
TRBV28	-	TRBJ1-5	-	CASSLTVNQPQHF	TGTGCCAGCAGTCTGACAGTTAATCAGCCCCAGCATTTT
TRBV7-9	-	TRBJ1-1	-	CASSPGAIEDTEAFF	TGTGCCAGCAGTCCTGGGGCAATTGAGGATACTGAAGCTTTCTTT
TRBV7-3	TRBD2	TRBJ2-1	-	CASSSGTSGYNEQFF	TGTGCCAGCAGCTCCGGGACTAGCGGCTACAATGAGCAGTTCTTC
TRBV19	-	TRBJ1-4	-	CASSIDQPPTNEKLFF	TGTGCCAGTAGTATAGATCAGCCACCAACTAATGAAAAACTGTTTTTT
TRBV6-5	-	TRBJ1-5	-	CASRTLRVNQPQHF	TGTGCCAGCAGGACACTCAGGGTAAATCAGCCCCAGCATTTT
TRBV6-1	TRBD2	TRBJ2-1	-	CASSEGLAGYNEQFF	TGTGCCAGCAGTGAAGGACTAGCGGGGTACAATGAGCAGTTCTTC
TRBV30	TRBD1	TRBJ1-2	-	CAWSMAGGAGIYGYTF	TGTGCCTGGAGTATGGCAGGGGGCGCGGGGATCTATGGCTACACCTTC
TRBV19	-	TRBJ1-1	-	CASSMRQDRADTEAFF	TGTGCCAGTAGTATGCGACAGGACCGCGCGGACACTGAAGCTTTCTTT
TRBV27	-	TRBJ1-2	-	CASSPDLLEAGRGYTF	TGTGCCAGCAGTCCAGACCTATTGGAGGCGGGTCGAGGCTACACCTTC